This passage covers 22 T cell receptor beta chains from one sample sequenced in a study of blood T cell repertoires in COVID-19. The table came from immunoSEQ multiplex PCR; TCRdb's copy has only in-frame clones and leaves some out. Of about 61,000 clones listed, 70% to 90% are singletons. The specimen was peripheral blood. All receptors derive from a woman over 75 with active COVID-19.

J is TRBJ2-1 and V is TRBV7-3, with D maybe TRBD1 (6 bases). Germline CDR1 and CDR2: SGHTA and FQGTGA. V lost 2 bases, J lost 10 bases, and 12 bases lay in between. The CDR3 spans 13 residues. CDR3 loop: CASSLSPRGEQFF. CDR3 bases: TGTGCCAGCAGCTTATCCCCGAGGGGGGAGCAGTTCTTC.

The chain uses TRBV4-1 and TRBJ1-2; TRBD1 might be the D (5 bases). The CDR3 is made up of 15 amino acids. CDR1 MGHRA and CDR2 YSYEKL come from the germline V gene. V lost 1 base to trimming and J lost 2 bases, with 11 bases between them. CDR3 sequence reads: CASSQVQGLNYGYTF. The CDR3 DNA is TGCGCCAGCAGCCAAGTCCAGGGACTCAACTATGGCTACACCTTC.

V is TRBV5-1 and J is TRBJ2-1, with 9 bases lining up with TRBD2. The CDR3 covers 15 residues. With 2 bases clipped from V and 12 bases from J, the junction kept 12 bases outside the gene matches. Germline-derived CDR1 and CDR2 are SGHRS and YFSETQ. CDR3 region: CASSFDSSGNVLQFF. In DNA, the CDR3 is TGCGCCAGCAGCTTCGATTCTAGCGGGAACGTTTTGCAGTTCTTC.

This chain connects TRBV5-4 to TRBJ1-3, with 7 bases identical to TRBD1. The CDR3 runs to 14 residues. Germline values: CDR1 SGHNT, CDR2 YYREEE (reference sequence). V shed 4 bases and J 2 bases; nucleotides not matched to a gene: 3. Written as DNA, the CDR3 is TGTGCCAGCAGCCTACAGGGGACTGGAAACACCATATATTTT. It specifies CASSLQGTGNTIYF.

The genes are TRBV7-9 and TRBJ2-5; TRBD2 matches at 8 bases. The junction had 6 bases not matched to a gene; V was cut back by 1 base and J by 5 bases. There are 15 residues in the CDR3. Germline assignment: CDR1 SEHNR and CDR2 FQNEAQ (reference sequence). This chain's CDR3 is CASSLDGLAWETQYF. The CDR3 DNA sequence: TGTGCCAGCAGCTTAGACGGACTAGCCTGGGAGACCCAGTACTTC. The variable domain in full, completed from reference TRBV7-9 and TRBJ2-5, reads DTGVSQNPRHKITKRGQNVTFRCDPISEHNRLYWYRQTLGQGPEFLTYFQNEAQLEKSRLLSDRFSAERPKGSFSTLEIQRTEQGDSAMYLCASSLDGLAWETQYFGPGTRLLVL.

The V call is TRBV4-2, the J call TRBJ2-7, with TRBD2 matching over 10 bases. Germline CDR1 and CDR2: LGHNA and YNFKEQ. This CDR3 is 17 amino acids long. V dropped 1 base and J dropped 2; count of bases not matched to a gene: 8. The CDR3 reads CASSQASSGGETYEQYF. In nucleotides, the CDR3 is TGTGCCAGCAGCCAAGCCTCAAGCGGGGGGGAAACCTACGAGCAGTACTTC.

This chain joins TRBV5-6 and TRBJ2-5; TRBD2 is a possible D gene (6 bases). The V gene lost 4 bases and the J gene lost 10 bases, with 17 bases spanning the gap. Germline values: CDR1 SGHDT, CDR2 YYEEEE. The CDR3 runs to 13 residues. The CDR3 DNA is TGTGCCAGCAGCCCCGTGACTAGTTCTAACCAGTACTTC. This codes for CASSPVTSSNQYF.

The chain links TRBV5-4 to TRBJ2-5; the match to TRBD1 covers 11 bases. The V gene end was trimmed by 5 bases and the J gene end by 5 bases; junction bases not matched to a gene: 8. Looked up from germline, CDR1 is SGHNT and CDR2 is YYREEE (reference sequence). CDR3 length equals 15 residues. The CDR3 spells CASRGGTGGQETQYF. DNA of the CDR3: TGTGCCAGCAGGGGGGGGACAGGGGGACAGGAGACCCAGTACTTC.

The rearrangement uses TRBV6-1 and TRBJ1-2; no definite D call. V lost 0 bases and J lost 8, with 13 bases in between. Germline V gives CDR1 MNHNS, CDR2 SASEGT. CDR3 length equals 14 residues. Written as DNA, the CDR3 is TGTGCCAGCAGTGAAGCGCGGATAGAAGGCGGCTACACCTTC. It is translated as CASSEARIEGGYTF.

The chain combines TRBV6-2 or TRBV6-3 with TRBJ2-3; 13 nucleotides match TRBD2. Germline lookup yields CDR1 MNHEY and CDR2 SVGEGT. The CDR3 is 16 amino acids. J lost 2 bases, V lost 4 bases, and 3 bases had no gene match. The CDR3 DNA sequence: TGTGCCAGCAGTTGGGGACTAGCGGGGTTCACAGATACGCAGTATTTT. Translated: CASSWGLAGFTDTQYF.

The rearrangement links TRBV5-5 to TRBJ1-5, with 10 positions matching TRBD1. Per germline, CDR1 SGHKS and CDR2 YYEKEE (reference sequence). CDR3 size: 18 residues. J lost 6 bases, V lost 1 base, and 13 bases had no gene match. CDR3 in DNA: TGTGCCAGCAGCTTGCCCGCAGGGACAGGGGTTTCTGCTCAGCCCCAGCATTTT. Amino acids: CASSLPAGTGVSAQPQHF.

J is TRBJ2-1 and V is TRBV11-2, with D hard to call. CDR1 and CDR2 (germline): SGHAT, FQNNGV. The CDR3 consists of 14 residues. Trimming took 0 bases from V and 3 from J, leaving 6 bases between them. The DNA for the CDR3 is TGTGCCAGCAGCTTAGACCAGTTCTACAATGAGCAGTTCTTC. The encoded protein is CASSLDQFYNEQFF.

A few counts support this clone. The DNA for the CDR3 is TGTGCCAGCTTGATGAGGGTTAACACCGGGGAGCTGTTTTTT. As protein: CASLMRVNTGELFF. The rearrangement joins TRBV7-8 to TRBJ2-2; maybe TRBD2 (5 bases). Germline loops: CDR1 SGHVS, CDR2 FQNEAQ. The CDR3 runs 14 residues. Trimming shortened V by 8 bases and J by 2 bases, and 12 bases separated the two germline ends.

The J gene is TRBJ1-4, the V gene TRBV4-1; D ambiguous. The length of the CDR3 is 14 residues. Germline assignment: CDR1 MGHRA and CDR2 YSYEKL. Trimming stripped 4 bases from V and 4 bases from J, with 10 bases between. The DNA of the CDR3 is TGCGCCAGCAGCCGGGGAGGCGATAATGAAAAACTGTTTTTT. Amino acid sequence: CASSRGGDNEKLFF.

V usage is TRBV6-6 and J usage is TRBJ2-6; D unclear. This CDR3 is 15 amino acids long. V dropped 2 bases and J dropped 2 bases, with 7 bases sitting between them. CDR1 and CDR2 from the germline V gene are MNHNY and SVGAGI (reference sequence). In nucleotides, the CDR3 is TGTGCCAGCAGTTACGCGCAGGCTGGGGCCAACGTCCTGACTTTC. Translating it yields CASSYAQAGANVLTF.

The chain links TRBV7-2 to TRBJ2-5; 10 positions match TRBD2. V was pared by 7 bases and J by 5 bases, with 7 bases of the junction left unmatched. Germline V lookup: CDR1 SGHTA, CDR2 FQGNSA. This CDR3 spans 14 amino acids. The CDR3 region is CASKVAGGLETQYF. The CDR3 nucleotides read TGTGCCAGCAAGGTAGCGGGGGGCCTGGAGACCCAGTACTTC.

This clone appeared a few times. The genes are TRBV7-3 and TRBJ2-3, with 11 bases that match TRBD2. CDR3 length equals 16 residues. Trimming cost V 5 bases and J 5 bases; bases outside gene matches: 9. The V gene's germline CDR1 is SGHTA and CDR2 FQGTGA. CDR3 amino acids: CASSPRSGGAIDTQYF. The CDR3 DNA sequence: TGTGCCAGCAGCCCCCGTAGCGGGGGGGCGATAGATACGCAGTATTTT.

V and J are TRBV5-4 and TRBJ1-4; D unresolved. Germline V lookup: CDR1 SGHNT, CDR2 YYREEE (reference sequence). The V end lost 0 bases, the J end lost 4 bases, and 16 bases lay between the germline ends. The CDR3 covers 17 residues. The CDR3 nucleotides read TGTGCCAGCAGCTTGGTACCCCGGGGAGGCGGTAATGAAAAACTGTTTTTT. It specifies CASSLVPRGGGNEKLFF.

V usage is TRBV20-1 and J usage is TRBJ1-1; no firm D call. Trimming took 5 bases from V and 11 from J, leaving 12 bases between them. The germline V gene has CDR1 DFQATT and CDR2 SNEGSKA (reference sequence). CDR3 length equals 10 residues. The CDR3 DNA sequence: TGCAGTGCTTGGGCCTTTCGCGCTTTCTTT. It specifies CSAWAFRAFF.

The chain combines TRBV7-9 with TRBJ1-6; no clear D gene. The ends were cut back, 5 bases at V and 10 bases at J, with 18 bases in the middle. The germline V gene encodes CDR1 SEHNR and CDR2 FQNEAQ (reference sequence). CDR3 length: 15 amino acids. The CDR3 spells CASSPPTLRGSPLHF. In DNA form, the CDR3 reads TGTGCCAGCAGCCCCCCCACCCTTCGGGGATCACCCCTCCACTTT.

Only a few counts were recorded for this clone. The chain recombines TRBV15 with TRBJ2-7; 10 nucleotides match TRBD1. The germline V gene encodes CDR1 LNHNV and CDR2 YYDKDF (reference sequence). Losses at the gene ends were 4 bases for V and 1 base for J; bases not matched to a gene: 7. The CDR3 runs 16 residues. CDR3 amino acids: CATSTDRGQASYEQYF. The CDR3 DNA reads TGTGCCACCAGCACCGACAGGGGGCAAGCGTCCTACGAGCAGTACTTC.

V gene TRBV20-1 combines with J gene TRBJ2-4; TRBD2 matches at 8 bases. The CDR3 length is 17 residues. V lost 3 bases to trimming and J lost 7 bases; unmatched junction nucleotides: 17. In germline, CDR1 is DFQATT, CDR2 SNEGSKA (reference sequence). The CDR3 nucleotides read TGCAGTGCTAGTAACAGCGGGGGCCATGGGCGAGGGAACATTCAGTACTTC. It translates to CSASNSGGHGRGNIQYF.